Listed below are T cell receptor beta chains from one sample, sequenced in a study of OX40 agonist ivuxolimab in advanced cancers. The data were produced by immunoSEQ multiplex PCR, yet TCRdb's version contains in-frame clones alone and is incomplete. This table holds fewer than 75,000 clones, roughly 87% found once. This material consisted of CD4+ or CD8+ T cells sorted from blood, taken in a trial of the OX40 agonist ivuxolimab. These receptors originate from an adult with an advanced solid tumor such as melanoma, head and neck, liver or kidney cancer. The CDR3 runs from the conserved cysteine through the conserved F or W. A D gene is named only where the DNA matches it firmly. The size entry is marked missing in some rows and otherwise reads once, few, many or a size class.

D,J,size,V,DNA,CDR3
NA,TRBJ2-6,NA,TRBV7-2,TGTGCCAGCAGCTTAGGGCTAACTGGGGCCAACGTCCTGACTTTC,CASSLGLTGANVLTF
NA,TRBJ2-5,once,TRBV5-1,TGCGCCAGCAGCTTGGCCCCCAGTCAAGAGACCCAGTACTTC,CASSLAPSQETQYF
NA,TRBJ1-2,NA,TRBV7-8,TGTGCCAGCAGCCGGGAGGGATCTAACTATGGCTACACCTTC,CASSREGSNYGYTF
TRBD1,TRBJ1-4,NA,TRBV7-2,TGTGCCAGCAGCCTAAGGACAGGGAGTGAAAAACTGTTTTTT,CASSLRTGSEKLFF
NA,TRBJ2-7,NA,TRBV7-2,TGTGCCAGCAGCTCCCGGGGCGGGGTCGAGCAGTACTTC,CASSSRGGVEQYF
TRBD1,TRBJ2-4,NA,TRBV15,TGTGCCACCAGCAAGCCGGGACAGGGGTTTCAGTACTTC,CATSKPGQGFQYF
TRBD2,TRBJ2-1,NA,TRBV27,TGTGCCAGCAGTGCGACTCTAGCGGGAGGTTACAATGAGCAGTTCTTC,CASSATLAGGYNEQFF
NA,TRBJ2-6,NA,TRBV7-2,TGTGCCAGCAGCTCACCTACCTACAGGGCCCCTGGGGCCAACGTCCTGACTTTC,CASSSPTYRAPGANVLTF
NA,TRBJ1-5,NA,TRBV7-2,TGTGCCAGTAGACAGGTCCCCGGGCCCCAGCATTTT,CASRQVPGPQHF
NA,TRBJ2-3,NA,TRBV10-2,TGCGCCAGCAGTGAAGCACAGACCTACACAGATACGCAGTATTTT,CASSEAQTYTDTQYF
TRBD1,TRBJ2-5,NA,TRBV6-1,TGTGCCAGCAGTGGACAGGGTGCAGAGACCCAGTACTTC,CASSGQGAETQYF
TRBD1,TRBJ2-5,NA,TRBV30,TGTGCCTGGGCGAGACAGGGGGAGACCCAGTACTTC,CAWARQGETQYF
NA,TRBJ1-5,NA,TRBV6-1,TGTGCCAGCAGTGAAGCAGGGGGTAGTCAGCCCCAGCATTTT,CASSEAGGSQPQHF
NA,TRBJ2-7,NA,TRBV5-1,TGCGCCAGCAGCCCCAGGTTGGGTAGCGAGAACTACGAGCAGTACTTC,CASSPRLGSENYEQYF
NA,TRBJ2-5,NA,TRBV11-3,TGTGCCAGCAGCTTAGATGGGGCGTCAGGGCGAGAGACCCAGTACTTC,CASSLDGASGRETQYF
NA,TRBJ2-2,NA,TRBV27,TGTGCCAGCAGTTCCCTGAACACCGGGGAGCTGTTTTTT,CASSSLNTGELFF
NA,TRBJ1-5,NA,TRBV30,TGTGCCTGGAGTGTTCAGAGCAATCAGCCCCAGCATTTT,CAWSVQSNQPQHF
TRBD1,TRBJ1-4,NA,TRBV5-4,TGTGCCAGCAGCTTTACAGGGGGGGATGGAAAACTGTTTTTT,CASSFTGGDGKLFF
NA,TRBJ1-2,NA,TRBV18,TGTGCCAGCTCACCAGAAGGACAGTCTAACTATGGCTACACCTTC,CASSPEGQSNYGYTF
NA,TRBJ1-5,NA,TRBV19,TGTGCCAGTAGTATTCAACCACAAGCGGCTCAGCCCCAGCATTTT,CASSIQPQAAQPQHF
NA,TRBJ2-7,NA,TRBV19,TGTGCCAGTAGTATATCAGGGTCGACGGGCTACGAGCAGTACTTC,CASSISGSTGYEQYF
NA,TRBJ2-2,NA,TRBV7-9,TGTGCCAGCAGCCCTTGGGTCGGAGGGGAGCTGTTTTTT,CASSPWVGGELFF
NA,TRBJ1-1,NA,TRBV2,TGTGCCAGCAGCCCACGGGGTAGGGACACTGAAGCTTTCTTT,CASSPRGRDTEAFF
TRBD1,TRBJ2-7,few,TRBV4-1,TGCGCCAGCAGCCAAGGACAGGGCGGTACCTACGAGCAGTACTTC,CASSQGQGGTYEQYF
TRBD1,TRBJ2-2,once,TRBV19,TGTGCCAGTAGTATCAGGGGGACCGGGGAGCTGTTTTTT,CASSIRGTGELFF
TRBD2,TRBJ2-5,few,TRBV9,TGTGCCAGCAGCGTCGGACTAGCGGGATCGGGGACCCAGTACTTC,CASSVGLAGSGTQYF
TRBD1,TRBJ1-6,NA,TRBV27,TGTGCCAGCAGTTTCTCCGGGACAGAGCTCCACTTT,CASSFSGTELHF
NA,TRBJ2-4,NA,TRBV5-1,TGCGCCAGCAGCTTGGAGTCCGGGACCAAAAACATTCAGTACTTC,CASSLESGTKNIQYF
TRBD1,TRBJ2-7,NA,TRBV30,TGTGCCTGGACCGCTTGGGACAGGCCCTCCTACGAGCAGTACTTC,CAWTAWDRPSYEQYF
NA,TRBJ2-7,NA,TRBV6-5,TGTGCCAGCGGGAAGATATCGGACGGCTACGAGCAGTACTTC,CASGKISDGYEQYF
NA,TRBJ1-1,NA,TRBV7-8,TGTGCCAGCAGCTTAGCGTGGTGGGGGAACACTGAAGCTTTCTTT,CASSLAWWGNTEAFF
TRBD2,TRBJ2-3,NA,TRBV5-1,TGCGCCAGCAGGCCCGGACTAGCGGCCACAGATACGCAGTATTTT,CASRPGLAATDTQYF
NA,TRBJ2-2,NA,TRBV7-2,TGTGCCAGCAGCTTAATCTCTCTCGGGGAGCTGTTTTTT,CASSLISLGELFF
NA,TRBJ2-7,NA,TRBV7-9,TGTGCCAGCAGCTTAGCGGCGCGTATCTACGAGCAGTACTTC,CASSLAARIYEQYF
NA,TRBJ1-1,NA,TRBV6-5,TGTGCCAGCAGAGTACAGATGAACACTGAAGCTTTCTTT,CASRVQMNTEAFF
TRBD1,TRBJ1-2,NA,TRBV6-1,TGTGCCAGCAGTTGGGACAGCTATGGCTACACCTTC,CASSWDSYGYTF
TRBD1,TRBJ2-7,NA,TRBV6-5,TGTGCCAGCAGTTCGCCCGGGACAGGGCGGTACGAGCAGTACTTC,CASSSPGTGRYEQYF
NA,TRBJ1-5,NA,TRBV7-2,TGTGCCAGCAGCTGGGGGGGGCCCAATCAGCCCCAGCATTTT,CASSWGGPNQPQHF
NA,TRBJ1-2,NA,TRBV7-9,TGTGCCAGCAGCTTAACCGTCTATGGCTACACCTTC,CASSLTVYGYTF
NA,TRBJ1-1,NA,TRBV19,TGTGCCAGTAGGAGGGGGAACACTGAAGCTTTCTTT,CASRRGNTEAFF
TRBD1,TRBJ2-5,NA,TRBV13,TGTGCCAGCAGCTTATTGACCGGGACAGGTGAAGAGACCCAGTACTTC,CASSLLTGTGEETQYF
NA,TRBJ2-5,NA,TRBV6-1,TGTGCCAGCAGTGAAGATCCGCTCCGGGGGACCCAGTACTTC,CASSEDPLRGTQYF
NA,TRBJ2-4,NA,TRBV2,TGTGCCAGCAGTGAGACTCTAGCCAAAAACATTCAGTACTTC,CASSETLAKNIQYF
NA,TRBJ1-6,NA,TRBV29-1,TGCAGCGTTCGGCTGAACTATAATTCACCCCTCCACTTT,CSVRLNYNSPLHF
TRBD2,TRBJ2-7,NA,TRBV2,TGTGCCAGCAGTGAGGGACTAGCGGGCACCTACGAGCAGTACTTC,CASSEGLAGTYEQYF
NA,TRBJ2-3,NA,TRBV5-6,TGTGCCAGCAGCACGGGGATAACTAGCACAGATACGCAGTATTTT,CASSTGITSTDTQYF
TRBD2,TRBJ2-7,NA,TRBV2,TGTGCCAGCAGCCTTAGCGGGATCTCCTACGAGCAGTACTTC,CASSLSGISYEQYF
NA,TRBJ1-6,once,TRBV6-5,TGTGCCAGCAGTTACCCAGGGTCACCCCTCCACTTT,CASSYPGSPLHF
NA,TRBJ1-2,NA,TRBV5-4,TGTGCCAGCTTCAACCGAGGGGTCCTCTATGGCTACACCTTC,CASFNRGVLYGYTF
NA,TRBJ2-3,NA,TRBV14,TGTGCCAGCAGCCACTCATGGGCAAGCACAGATACGCAGTATTTT,CASSHSWASTDTQYF
NA,TRBJ2-7,once,TRBV6-5,TGTGCCACCGCCATGACTAGTCCTTGGAGAAACGAGCAGTACTTC,CATAMTSPWRNEQYF
NA,TRBJ1-2,NA,TRBV11-3,TGTGCCAGCAGCCGCAGAGGAGGAGGATACGCGTTTGGTGGCTACACCTTC,CASSRRGGGYAFGGYTF